Presented here are 29 T cell receptor beta chains from one specimen sequenced in a study of blood T cell repertoires in COVID-19. TCRdb's copy holds only in-frame clones and misses some; the assay was immunoSEQ multiplex PCR. The sample lists some 320,000 clones; approximately 85% were seen once. The sample comprised peripheral blood. The receptors originated from a human donor in a cohort sampled during active COVID-19.

The gene calls are TRBV27 and TRBJ2-1; TRBD2 aligns across 14 bases. This CDR3 contains 17 residues. Germline values: CDR1 MNHEY, CDR2 SMNVEV (reference sequence). V was pared by 0 bases and J by 5 bases, with 3 bases of the junction left unmatched. In nucleotides, the CDR3 is TGTGCCAGCAGTTTATCGACTAGCGGGGGGGCGGACAATGAGCAGTTCTTC. Its protein is CASSLSTSGGADNEQFF.

V is TRBV3-1 (or the pseudogene TRBV3-2) and J is TRBJ2-2; perhaps TRBD2 as D (5 bases). The germline gives CDR1 LGHDT, CDR2 YNNKEL (reference sequence). This CDR3 region has 15 residues. V was clipped by 4 bases and J by 3 bases, with 12 bases between them. CDR3 residues: CASSPRGGDTGELFF. The CDR3 region has the DNA TGTGCCAGCAGCCCTCGGGGTGGAGACACCGGGGAGCTGTTTTTT.

This sequence joins TRBV7-3 and TRBJ2-7, with D tentatively TRBD2 (5 bases). The V gene lost 5 bases and the J gene lost 1 base, with 15 bases spanning the gap. CDR3 length equals 15 residues. Germline V CDR1 and CDR2: SGHTA, FQGTGA. The CDR3 DNA follows: TGTGCCAGCAGCCCCACCGGACGGGATTCCTACGAGCAGTACTTC. It translates to CASSPTGRDSYEQYF.

The chain joins TRBV19 to TRBJ2-7, with D perhaps TRBD2 (5 bases). Germline lookup yields CDR1 LNHDA and CDR2 SQIVND (reference sequence). The germline V and J ends were trimmed by 5 bases and 4 bases, with 9 bases remaining between them. This CDR3 is 12 amino acids long. DNA for the CDR3: TGTGCCAGTAGTTCGGGGATATACGAGCAGTACTTC. Translated, it gives CASSSGIYEQYF.

V gene TRBV6-6 combines with J gene TRBJ1-1, with no clear D. Germline V gene lookup returns CDR1 MNHNY and CDR2 SVGAGI (reference sequence). The CDR3 has 13 amino acids. The V and J ends lost 4 bases and 5 bases respectively, with 11 bases between them. For the CDR3, the DNA is TGTGCCAGCAGTTCCGCCGAGATGACTGAAGCTTTCTTT. Amino acids: CASSSAEMTEAFF.

V usage is TRBV2 and J usage is TRBJ1-2, with D possibly matching TRBD1 (5 bases). Trimming took 8 bases from V and 3 from J, leaving 13 bases between them. The CDR3 spans 13 residues. Germline assignment: CDR1 SNHLY and CDR2 FYNNEI. CDR3 protein: CASSLQGDYGYTF. CDR3 nucleotide sequence: TGTGCCAGCTCTCTGCAGGGTGACTATGGCTACACCTTC.

The chain recombines TRBV10-3 with TRBJ1-2; TRBD1 agrees at 12 bases. Losses at the gene ends were 6 bases for V and 4 bases for J; bases not matched to a gene: 3. The CDR3 spans 14 residues. Germline CDR1 ENHRY, CDR2 SYGVKD. This CDR3 reads CAIRGQGAIYGYTF. The CDR3 DNA sequence: TGTGCCATCAGGGGACAGGGGGCGATCTATGGCTACACCTTC.

This clone was detected only a few times. The chain has TRBV5-4 and TRBJ2-7, with 11 nucleotides matching TRBD1. V lost 3 bases and J lost 4; bases outside the gene matches: 3. The CDR3 is 14 amino acids. CDR1 is SGHNT, CDR2 YYREEE, per germline (reference sequence). The CDR3 nucleotides are TGTGCCAGCAGCTCCGGGACAGGGGGTTACGAGCAGTACTTC. Its translation: CASSSGTGGYEQYF.

The gene calls are TRBV7-9 and TRBJ1-4; the D gene is possibly TRBD1 (6 bases). The CDR3 is made up of 16 amino acids. CDR1 SEHNR and CDR2 FQNEAQ come from the germline V gene (reference sequence). Deletions cut 5 bases from V and 8 bases from J, with 21 bases between. CDR3 in DNA: TGTGCCAGCAGCAGAGGACAGATAGGGGCCATGGAAAAACTGTTTTTT. This encodes CASSRGQIGAMEKLFF.

The chain carries TRBV21-1 and TRBJ2-3; no check of the table's D call, TRBD1, against the DNA was made. TRBV21-1 is described as a pseudogene. There are 18 residues in the CDR3. The CDR3 DNA sequence: TGTGCCAGCAGCCCCCTTTGTAGGGACAGGGGTAGCACAGATACGCAGTATTTT. As protein: CASSPLCRDRGSTDTQYF.

The rearrangement uses TRBV28 and TRBJ2-2; D call uncertain. V was clipped by 5 bases and J by 7 bases, with 11 bases between them. Germline V CDR1 and CDR2: MDHEN, SYDVKM. There are 13 residues in the CDR3. CDR3 nucleotides: TGTGCCAGCAGTATCAACATAAACGGGGAGCTGTTTTTT. This sequence encodes CASSININGELFF.

The chain couples TRBV5-1 to TRBJ2-3; D is ambiguous. The ends were cut back, 4 bases at V and 2 bases at J, with 14 bases in the middle. Germline CDR1 SGHRS, CDR2 YFSETQ. The CDR3 extends over 15 amino acids. CDR3 sequence: CASSPGDRDTDTQYF. The CDR3 DNA follows: TGCGCCAGCAGCCCGGGTGATAGAGACACAGATACGCAGTATTTT. Together with reference TRBV5-1 and TRBJ2-3, the CDR3 gives the full variable domain: KAGVTQTPRYLIKTRGQQVTLSCSPISGHRSVSWYQQTPGQGLQFLFEYFSETQRNKGNFPGRFSGRQFSNSRSEMNVSTLELGDSALYLCASSPGDRDTDTQYFGPGTRLTVL.

The chain couples TRBV24-1 to TRBJ2-2; 11 nucleotides line up with TRBD2. This CDR3 region has 16 residues. Germline CDR1 is KGHDR and CDR2 is SFDVKD. Trimming removed 4 bases from V and 8 bases from J; junction bases left unmatched: 8. The CDR3 bases are TGTGCCACCAGTGACCTCGTCCCTAGCGGGAGGGGGGAGCTGTTTTTT. Translation gives CATSDLVPSGRGELFF.

The chain employs TRBV7-3 and TRBJ2-3; TRBD2 agrees at 12 bases. The V gene end was trimmed by 5 bases and the J gene end by 6 bases; junction bases not matched to a gene: 6. The CDR3 runs 15 residues. CDR1 SGHTA and CDR2 FQGTGA come from the germline V gene. CDR3 bases: TGTGCCAGCAGCGGAGCCGGGACTAGCGGGGATACGCAGTATTTT. It encodes CASSGAGTSGDTQYF.

The V call is TRBV5-5, the J call TRBJ2-5, with 7 bases identical to TRBD2. The V and J ends lost 1 base and 2 bases, in that order; junction bases with no gene match: 8. This CDR3 comprises 16 residues. The germline V gene has CDR1 SGHKS and CDR2 YYEKEE (reference sequence). In DNA form, the CDR3 reads TGTGCCAGCAGCTTGTGGCTAGCGGAACGACAAGAGACCCAGTACTTC. The encoded protein is CASSLWLAERQETQYF.

The chain uses TRBV6-5 and TRBJ2-7; D gene unclear. Looked up from germline, CDR1 is MNHEY and CDR2 is SVGAGI. V shed 0 bases and J shed 6 bases, with 12 bases lying between them. The CDR3 spans 14 residues. This CDR3 is CASSYSSTTGEQYF. DNA of the CDR3: TGTGCCAGCAGTTACTCGTCCACTACTGGCGAGCAGTACTTC.

This clone turned up a few times. The chain links TRBV30 to TRBJ1-2, with 9 bases fitting TRBD1. Germline CDR1 reads GTSNPN; CDR2 reads SVGIG (reference sequence). The CDR3 consists of 15 residues. V shed 3 bases, J shed 7 bases, and the junction held 12 bases outside the gene matches. The CDR3 DNA follows: TGTGCCTGGAGGAACCGGGACAGGGTCGTCTTTGGCTACACCTTC. Amino acids: CAWRNRDRVVFGYTF.

This chain joins TRBV7-9 and TRBJ1-2; D is possibly TRBD1 (5 bases). V was cut by 2 bases and J by 4 bases, with 14 bases left in between. The V gene's germline CDR1 is SEHNR and CDR2 FQNEAQ (reference sequence). The CDR3 consists of 15 residues. The CDR3 DNA reads as TGTGCCAGCAGCTTAAGTCAGGGAAAAGGCTATGGCTACACCTTC. It translates to CASSLSQGKGYGYTF.

The chain has TRBV13 and TRBJ1-4; D unresolved. The germline CDR1 and CDR2 sequences are PRHDT and FYEKMQ (reference sequence). The CDR3 has 15 amino acids. Deletions cut 4 bases from V and 0 bases from J, with 9 bases between. The CDR3 here is CASSSNGATNEKLFF. CDR3 coding DNA: TGTGCCAGCAGCTCAAACGGTGCAACTAATGAAAAACTGTTTTTT.

CDR3 amino acids: CASSVPGLAEQYF. CDR3 bases: TGTGCCAGCAGCGTACCGGGACTAGCGGAGCAGTACTTC. The chain employs TRBV7-2 and TRBJ2-7; TRBD2 agrees at 10 bases. The CDR3 covers 13 residues. V was pared by 5 bases and J by 7 bases, with 5 bases of the junction left unmatched. Germline CDR1 and CDR2: SGHTA and FQGNSA.

The CDR3 DNA reads as TGTGCCAGCAGTCGCGGCCAAGCAACTAATGAAAAACTGTTTTTT. Translation: CASSRGQATNEKLFF. This chain uses TRBV2 with TRBJ1-4, with D uncertain. The ends were cut back, 5 bases at V and 0 bases at J, with 10 bases in the middle. The CDR3 is 15 amino acids. Germline V CDR1 and CDR2: SNHLY, FYNNEI.

In DNA form, the CDR3 reads TGTGCCAGCAGCCCCCGACAGGGTGGCACTGAAGCTTTCTTT. It is translated as CASSPRQGGTEAFF. The chain joins TRBV11-2 to TRBJ1-1; 7 bases agree with TRBD1. The CDR3 consists of 14 residues. The junction had 7 bases not matched to a gene; V was cut back by 5 bases and J by 4 bases. Germline V lookup: CDR1 SGHAT, CDR2 FQNNGV. The variable domain in full, with the rest retrieved from reference TRBV11-2 and TRBJ1-1, is EAGVAQSPRYKIIEKRQSVAFWCNPISGHATLYWYQQILGQGPKLLIQFQNNGVVDDSQLPKDRFSAERLKGVDSTLKIQPAKLEDSAVYLCASSPRQGGTEAFFGQGTRLTVV.

The J gene is TRBJ1-6, the V gene TRBV28, with D perhaps matching TRBD1 (5 bases). V shed 6 bases and J shed 0 bases, with 12 bases lying between them. Per germline, CDR1 MDHEN and CDR2 SYDVKM. The CDR3 runs to 16 residues. The CDR3 reads CASRKDSHSYNSPLHF. CDR3 sequence (DNA): TGTGCCAGCAGAAAAGACAGCCACTCCTATAATTCACCCCTCCACTTT.

This chain connects TRBV6-5 to TRBJ1-2, with 9 nucleotides matching TRBD1. The CDR3 length is 15 residues. Germline trimming cut 4 bases from V and 2 bases from J; bases unmatched to any gene: 5. The germline gives CDR1 MNHEY, CDR2 SVGAGI. As DNA, the CDR3 is TGTGCCAGCAGTTCGCCCGGACAGGGGAACTATGGCTACACCTTC. Residues: CASSSPGQGNYGYTF.

The chain has TRBV5-1 and TRBJ1-3; 7 nucleotides match TRBD1. This CDR3 is built from 15 residues. Germline values: CDR1 SGHRS, CDR2 YFSETQ. After removal of 3 bases from V and 4 bases from J, the junction contained 7 bases not matched to a gene. The CDR3 DNA is TGCGCCAGCAGCTCAAGGACAGGTGCGGGAAACACCATATATTTT. It is translated as CASSSRTGAGNTIYF. The full variable domain, with the rest looked up from reference TRBV5-1 and TRBJ1-3, is KAGVTQTPRYLIKTRGQQVTLSCSPISGHRSVSWYQQTPGQGLQFLFEYFSETQRNKGNFPGRFSGRQFSNSRSEMNVSTLELGDSALYLCASSSRTGAGNTIYFGEGSWLTVV.

The chain employs TRBV11-2 and TRBJ2-3; the match to TRBD2 covers 8 bases. CDR1 is SGHAT and CDR2 is FQNNGV in the germline V gene. This CDR3 comprises 16 residues. V lost 1 base to trimming and J lost 3 bases; unmatched junction nucleotides: 6. CDR3 sequence (DNA): TGTGCCAGCAGCTTAGGGGACGGACTAGCAACAGATACGCAGTATTTT. This encodes CASSLGDGLATDTQYF.

The chain employs TRBV19 and TRBJ2-2; tentative D call: TRBD1 (5 bases). The CDR3 consists of 13 residues. CDR1 and CDR2 (germline): LNHDA, SQIVND (reference sequence). V was cut by 8 bases and J by 4 bases, with 11 bases left in between. The CDR3 protein is CASHHRLTGELFF. DNA of the CDR3: TGTGCCAGTCACCACAGGCTCACCGGGGAGCTGTTTTTT.

The chain combines TRBV30 with TRBJ2-2, with D possibly matching TRBD2 (5 bases). The CDR3 has 15 residues. Looked up from germline, CDR1 is GTSNPN and CDR2 is SVGIG (reference sequence). Trimming pared 4 bases from V and 2 bases from J, leaving 14 bases between. The CDR3 bases are TGTGCCTGGACCGAGGTTGGAGGTAACACCGGGGAGCTGTTTTTT. It yields the protein CAWTEVGGNTGELFF.

This clone occurred once. The V and J genes are TRBV6-5 and TRBJ1-5; 9 bases match TRBD1. The CDR3 sequence is 15 residues long. The ends lost 6 bases at V and 2 bases at J; junction bases unmatched: 5. The germline CDR1 and CDR2 sequences are MNHEY and SVGAGI. CDR3 nucleotide sequence: TGTGCCAGCAGCGCCCGGACAGGGGGCAATCAGCCCCAGCATTTT. Amino acid sequence: CASSARTGGNQPQHF.